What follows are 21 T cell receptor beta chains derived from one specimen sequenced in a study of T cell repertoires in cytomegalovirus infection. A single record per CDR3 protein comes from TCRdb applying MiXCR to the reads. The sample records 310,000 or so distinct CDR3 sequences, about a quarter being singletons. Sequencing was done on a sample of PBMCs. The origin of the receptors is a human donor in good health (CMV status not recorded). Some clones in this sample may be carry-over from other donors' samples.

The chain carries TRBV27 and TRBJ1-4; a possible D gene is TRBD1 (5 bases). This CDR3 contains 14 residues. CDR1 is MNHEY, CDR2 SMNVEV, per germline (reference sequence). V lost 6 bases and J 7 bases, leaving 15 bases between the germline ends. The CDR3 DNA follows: TGTGCCAGCAGCCACCAGGGTGGCGTTGAAAAACTGTTTTTT. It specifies CASSHQGGVEKLFF.

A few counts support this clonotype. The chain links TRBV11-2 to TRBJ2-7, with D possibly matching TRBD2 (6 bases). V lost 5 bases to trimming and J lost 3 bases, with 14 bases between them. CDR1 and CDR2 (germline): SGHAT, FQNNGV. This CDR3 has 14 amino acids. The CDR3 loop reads CASSTAGKVYEQYF. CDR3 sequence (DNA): TGTGCCAGCAGCACAGCGGGCAAAGTCTACGAGCAGTACTTC.

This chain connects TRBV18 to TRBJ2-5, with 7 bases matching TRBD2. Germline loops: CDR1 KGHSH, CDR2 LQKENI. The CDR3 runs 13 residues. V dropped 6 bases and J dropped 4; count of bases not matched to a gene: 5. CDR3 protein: CASSVRGGETQYF. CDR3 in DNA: TGTGCCAGCTCGGTTCGCGGGGGAGAGACCCAGTACTTC.

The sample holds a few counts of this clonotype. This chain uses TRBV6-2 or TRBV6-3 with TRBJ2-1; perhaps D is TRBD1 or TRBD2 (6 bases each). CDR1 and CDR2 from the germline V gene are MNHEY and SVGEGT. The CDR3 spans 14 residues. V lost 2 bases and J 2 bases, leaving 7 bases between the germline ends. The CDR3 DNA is TGTGCCAGCAGTTACCGGGGGCCCTACAATGAGCAGTTCTTC. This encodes CASSYRGPYNEQFF.

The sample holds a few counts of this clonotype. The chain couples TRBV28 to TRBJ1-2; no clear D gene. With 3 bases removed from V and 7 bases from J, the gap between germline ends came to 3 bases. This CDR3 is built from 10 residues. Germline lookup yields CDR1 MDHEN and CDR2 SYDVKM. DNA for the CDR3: TGTGCCAGCAGTTTGGGTGGCTACACCTTC. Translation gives CASSLGGYTF.

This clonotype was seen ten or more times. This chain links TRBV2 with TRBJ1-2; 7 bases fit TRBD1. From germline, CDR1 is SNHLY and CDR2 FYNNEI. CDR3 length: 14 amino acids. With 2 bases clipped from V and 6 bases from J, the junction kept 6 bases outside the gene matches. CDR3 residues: CASSEPRRGDGYTF. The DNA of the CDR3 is TGTGCCAGCAGTGAACCCCGCAGGGGGGATGGCTACACCTTC.

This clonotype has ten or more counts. DNA of the CDR3: TGTGCCAGCAGCCAGCGGGTAACCGGGGAGCTGTTTTTT. As protein: CASSQRVTGELFF. This chain joins TRBV7-2 and TRBJ2-2; the D gene is possibly TRBD2 (6 bases). V was pared by 5 bases and J by 5 bases, with 9 bases between. The germline CDR1 and CDR2 sequences are SGHTA and FQGNSA. The CDR3 sequence is 13 residues long. Full variable domain (missing parts from reference TRBV7-2 and TRBJ2-2): GAGVSQSPSNKVTEKGKDVELRCDPISGHTALYWYRQSLGQGLEFLIYFQGNSAPDKSGLPSDRFSAERTGGSVSTLTIQRTQQEDSAVYLCASSQRVTGELFFGEGSRLTVL.

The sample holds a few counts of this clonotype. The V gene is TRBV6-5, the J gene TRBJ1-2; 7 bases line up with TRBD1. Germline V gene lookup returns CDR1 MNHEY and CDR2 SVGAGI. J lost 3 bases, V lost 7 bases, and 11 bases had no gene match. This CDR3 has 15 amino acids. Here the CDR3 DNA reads TGTGCCAGCAAAGGCGCAGGGGGTGTCGACTATGGCTACACCTTC. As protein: CASKGAGGVDYGYTF.

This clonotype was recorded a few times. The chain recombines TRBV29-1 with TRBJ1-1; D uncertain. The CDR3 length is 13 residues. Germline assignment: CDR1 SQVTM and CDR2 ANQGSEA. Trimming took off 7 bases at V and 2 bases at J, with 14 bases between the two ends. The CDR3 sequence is CSASPNLNTEAFF. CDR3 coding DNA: TGCAGCGCTTCCCCCAACTTAAACACTGAAGCTTTCTTT. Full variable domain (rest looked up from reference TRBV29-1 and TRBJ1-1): SAVISQKPSRDICQRGTSLTIQCQVDSQVTMMFWYRQQPGQSLTLIATANQGSEATYESGFVIDKFPISRPNLTFSTLTVSNMSPEDSSIYLCSASPNLNTEAFFGQGTRLTVV.

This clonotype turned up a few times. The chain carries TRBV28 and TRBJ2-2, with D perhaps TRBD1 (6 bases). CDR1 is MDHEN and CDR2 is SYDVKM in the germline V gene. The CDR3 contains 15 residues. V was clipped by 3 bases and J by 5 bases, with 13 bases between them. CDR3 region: CASSFRGSRTGELFF. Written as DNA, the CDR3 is TGTGCCAGCAGTTTCAGGGGCTCCAGGACCGGGGAGCTGTTTTTT.

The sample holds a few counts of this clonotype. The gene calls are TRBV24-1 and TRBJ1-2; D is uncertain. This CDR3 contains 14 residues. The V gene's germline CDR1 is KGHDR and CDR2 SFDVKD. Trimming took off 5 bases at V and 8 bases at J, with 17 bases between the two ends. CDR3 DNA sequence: TGTGCCACCAGTGTCGGAGGCAGCGATATCGGCTACACCTTC. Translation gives CATSVGGSDIGYTF.

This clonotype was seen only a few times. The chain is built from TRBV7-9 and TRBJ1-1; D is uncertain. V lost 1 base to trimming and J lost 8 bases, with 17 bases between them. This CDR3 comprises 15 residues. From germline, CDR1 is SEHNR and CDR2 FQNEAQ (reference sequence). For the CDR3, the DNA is TGTGCCAGCAGCTTAGAGTCCCCGTTCGCCTCCGAAGCTTTCTTT. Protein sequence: CASSLESPFASEAFF.

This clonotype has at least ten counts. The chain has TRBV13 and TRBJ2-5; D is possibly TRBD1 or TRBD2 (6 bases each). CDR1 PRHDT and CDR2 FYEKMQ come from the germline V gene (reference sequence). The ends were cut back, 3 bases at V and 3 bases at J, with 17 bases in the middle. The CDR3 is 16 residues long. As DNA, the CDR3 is TGTGCCAGCAGCTTGGAGGGGGATCCGGGAAAAGAGACCCAGTACTTC. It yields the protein CASSLEGDPGKETQYF.

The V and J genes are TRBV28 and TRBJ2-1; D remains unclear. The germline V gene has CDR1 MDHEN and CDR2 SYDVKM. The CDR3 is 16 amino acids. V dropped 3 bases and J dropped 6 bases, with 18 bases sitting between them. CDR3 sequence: CASSFVLPLFRNEQFF. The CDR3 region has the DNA TGTGCCAGCAGTTTCGTCTTACCCCTGTTTCGCAATGAGCAGTTCTTC.

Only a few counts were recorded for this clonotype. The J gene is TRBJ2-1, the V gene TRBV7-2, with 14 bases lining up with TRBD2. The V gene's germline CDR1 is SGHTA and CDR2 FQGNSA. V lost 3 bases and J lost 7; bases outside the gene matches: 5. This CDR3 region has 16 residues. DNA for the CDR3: TGTGCCAGCAGCTTCGGACTAGCGGGGGGTGGTAATGAGCAGTTCTTC. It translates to CASSFGLAGGGNEQFF.

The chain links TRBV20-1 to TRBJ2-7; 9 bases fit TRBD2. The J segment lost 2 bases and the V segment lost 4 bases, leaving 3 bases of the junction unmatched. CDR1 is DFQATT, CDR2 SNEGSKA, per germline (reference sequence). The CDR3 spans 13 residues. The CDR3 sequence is CSANSGSAYEQYF. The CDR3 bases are TGCAGTGCTAATAGCGGGAGCGCCTACGAGCAGTACTTC.

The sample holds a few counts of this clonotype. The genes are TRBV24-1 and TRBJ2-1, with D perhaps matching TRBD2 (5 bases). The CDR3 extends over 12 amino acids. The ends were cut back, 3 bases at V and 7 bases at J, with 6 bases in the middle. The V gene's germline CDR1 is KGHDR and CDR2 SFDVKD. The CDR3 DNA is TGTGCCACCAGTGATCGGAGGAATGAGCAGTTCTTC. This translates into CATSDRRNEQFF.

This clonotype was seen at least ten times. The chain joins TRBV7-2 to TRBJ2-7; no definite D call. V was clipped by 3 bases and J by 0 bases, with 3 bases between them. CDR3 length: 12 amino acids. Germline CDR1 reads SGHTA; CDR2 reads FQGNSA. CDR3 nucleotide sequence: TGTGCCAGCAGCTTCAACTCCTACGAGCAGTACTTC. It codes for CASSFNSYEQYF.

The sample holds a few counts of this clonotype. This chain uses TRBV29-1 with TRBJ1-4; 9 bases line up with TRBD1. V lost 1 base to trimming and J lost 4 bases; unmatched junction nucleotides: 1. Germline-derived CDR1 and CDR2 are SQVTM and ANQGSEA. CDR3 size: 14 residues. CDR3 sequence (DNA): TGCAGCGTTGAAGGGACAGGGGATAATGAAAAACTGTTTTTT. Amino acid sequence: CSVEGTGDNEKLFF.

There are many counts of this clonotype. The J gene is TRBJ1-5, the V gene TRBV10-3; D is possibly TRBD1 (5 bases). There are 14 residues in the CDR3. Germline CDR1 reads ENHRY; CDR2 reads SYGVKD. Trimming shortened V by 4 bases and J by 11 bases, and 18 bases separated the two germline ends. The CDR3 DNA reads TGTGCCATCAGTGGGAACCGGGACTTGAGTTCCCAGCATTTT. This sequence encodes CAISGNRDLSSQHF.

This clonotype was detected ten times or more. As DNA, the CDR3 is TGTGCCAGCAGCTTGGGGAGGGGGAGGAACACCGGGGAGCTGTTTTTT. Translated, it gives CASSLGRGRNTGELFF. The chain has TRBV7-3 and TRBJ2-2; maybe TRBD2 (7 bases). There are 16 residues in the CDR3. V lost 3 bases and J 1 base, leaving 12 bases between the germline ends. Germline lookup yields CDR1 SGHTA and CDR2 FQGTGA.